The next 12 T cell receptor beta chains were all read from a single sample in a study of cytomegalovirus exposure and HLA in healthy donors. 60 Vbeta and 13 Jbeta primers were used in PCR. TCRdb keeps only in-frame clones here, not all; method: immunoSEQ multiplex PCR. The sample carries under 200,000 clones, 82% recorded once. The sequenced material came from PBMCs. Receptors were obtained from a woman younger than 30 in good health and CMV-seronegative.

The chain is built from TRBV5-8 and TRBJ2-6; tentative D call: TRBD2 (6 bases). In germline, CDR1 is SGHTS, CDR2 YDEGEE. V lost 9 bases to trimming and J lost 2 bases, with 21 bases between them. The CDR3 consists of 17 residues. The CDR3 reads CAISTGTLPTGANVLTF. The CDR3 bases are TGTGCCATCTCGACCGGGACTCTGCCCACTGGGGCCAACGTCCTGACTTTC. The variable domain in full, with the rest retrieved from reference TRBV5-8 and TRBJ2-6, is EAGVTQSPTHLIKTRGQQATLRCSPISGHTSVYWYQQALGLGLQFLLWYDEGEERNRGNFPPRFSGRQFPNYSSELNVNALELEDSALYLCAISTGTLPTGANVLTFGAGSRLTVL.

The chain employs TRBV20-1 and TRBJ1-1; no clear D gene. The germline CDR1 and CDR2 sequences are DFQATT and SNEGSKA (reference sequence). Trimming left V 1 base short and J 6 bases short, with 6 bases between. The CDR3 is made up of 11 amino acids. CDR3 in DNA: TGCAGTGCTAGAGTGTATTCTGAAGCTTTCTTT. Translated, it gives CSARVYSEAFF.

The chain couples TRBV4-2 to TRBJ2-7; D is possibly TRBD2 (6 bases). Between the trimmed V and J ends, which lost 4 bases and 3 bases, there was a span of 16 bases. The CDR3 spans 15 residues. The germline CDR1 and CDR2 sequences are LGHNA and YNFKEQ. The CDR3 nucleotides read TGTGCCAGCAGCCGCCTCCGGGACTCAGACTACGAGCAGTACTTC. Translating gives CASSRLRDSDYEQYF.

The chain combines TRBV5-1 with TRBJ2-2; tentative D call: TRBD1 (8 bases). There are 15 residues in the CDR3. Germline assignment: CDR1 SGHRS and CDR2 YFSETQ. Trimming cost V 0 bases and J 6 bases, with 12 bases left between them. The CDR3 nucleotides read TGCGCCAGCAGCTTGGCACAGGGGGGGGCCGGGGAGCTGTTTTTT. Amino acid sequence: CASSLAQGGAGELFF.

The V gene is TRBV7-9, the J gene TRBJ2-2, with D hard to call. The germline gives CDR1 SEHNR, CDR2 FQNEAQ (reference sequence). Between the trimmed V and J ends, which lost 7 bases and 6 bases, there was a span of 15 bases. There are 14 residues in the CDR3. The CDR3 loop reads CASKPTVGPGELFF. The CDR3 DNA sequence: TGTGCCAGCAAACCCACAGTGGGTCCCGGGGAGCTGTTTTTT.

Here the CDR3 DNA reads TGCAGCGTTGGGGCAGGGGGATACAATCAGCCCCAGCATTTT. This gives the protein CSVGAGGYNQPQHF. The rearrangement joins TRBV29-1 to TRBJ1-5, with TRBD1 identical over 7 bases. The length of the CDR3 is 14 residues. Per germline, CDR1 SQVTM and CDR2 ANQGSEA. Losses at the gene ends were 4 bases for V and 3 bases for J; bases not matched to a gene: 6.

The chain recombines TRBV19 with TRBJ2-5; D might be TRBD2 (5 bases). Germline V gene data show CDR1 as LNHDA and CDR2 as SQIVND (reference sequence). Trimming removed 1 base at V and 3 bases at J, with 6 bases between. This CDR3 is built from 13 residues. The CDR3, as DNA: TGTGCCAGTAGTATAGGGCGGGAAGAGACCCAGTACTTC. The encoded protein is CASSIGREETQYF.

The chain uses TRBV28 and TRBJ2-5; maybe TRBD2 (6 bases). V was shortened by 4 bases and J by 4 bases, with 31 bases between the two germline ends. This CDR3 region has 20 residues. Germline assignment: CDR1 MDHEN and CDR2 SYDVKM. The CDR3 DNA sequence: TGTGCCAGCAGTTCCGGATTAGATGGGGTTAGCGGAGCCGTGGGAGAGACCCAGTACTTC. Translation gives CASSSGLDGVSGAVGETQYF.

The rearrangement uses TRBV5-1 and TRBJ1-3; the D gene is possibly TRBD1 (6 bases). The CDR3 is 17 residues long. V lost 4 bases to trimming and J lost 1 base, with 18 bases between them. Germline CDR1 SGHRS, CDR2 YFSETQ. The CDR3 region has the DNA TGCGCCAGCAGCCTCGGGGGGGCCTCAGGGTCTGGAAACACCATATATTTT. Translating gives CASSLGGASGSGNTIYF.

The genes are TRBV25-1 and TRBJ2-5; 7 positions agree with TRBD2. The CDR3 runs to 18 residues. After removal of 2 bases from V and 2 bases from J, the junction contained 14 bases not matched to a gene. Per germline, CDR1 MGHDK and CDR2 SYGVNS. As DNA, the CDR3 is TGTGCCAGCAGTGAACGAGGGCAGGCGGGAGCGTGGCAAGAGACCCAGTACTTC. Protein product: CASSERGQAGAWQETQYF.

For the CDR3, the DNA is TGTGCCAGTGGACCACAGGGCCCTGAAGCTTTCTTT. Translating it yields CASGPQGPEAFF. The chain recombines TRBV19 with TRBJ1-1, with TRBD1 as a possible D gene (6 bases). Germline V gene lookup returns CDR1 LNHDA and CDR2 SQIVND (reference sequence). Trimming removed 8 bases at V and 6 bases at J, with 13 bases between. The CDR3 loop spans 12 amino acids.

The chain combines TRBV7-2 with TRBJ1-1; D might be TRBD1 (5 bases). The CDR3 runs 14 residues. Germline loops: CDR1 SGHTA, CDR2 FQGNSA. Trimming cost V 3 bases and J 6 bases, with 14 bases left between them. The CDR3, as DNA: TGTGCCAGCAGCTTTTTCGTGGCGGGGGCTGAAGCTTTCTTT. Translated, it gives CASSFFVAGAEAFF.